This T cell receptor beta chain stems from a study of T-cell reconstitution after alpha-beta-depleted transplantation in children. Notes on the study in general: Reportedly, alpha-beta T cells present about two months post-transplant originated from several hundred expanded clones of graft origin. T-cell counts and diversity were attributed mostly to newly produced T cells one year after transplant. From surviving recipient T cells and thymic progenitors came the high day-60 TCRbeta diversity observed in some patients.

CDR1 is SNHLY, CDR2 FYNNEI, per germline. Trimming shortened V by 7 bases and J by 0 bases, and 17 bases separated the two germline ends. The CDR3 covers 16 residues. In this sample, this clonotype turned up a few times. As yet, its antigen is unknown. Preparing the TCRbeta library involved the use of unique molecular identifiers. From the PCR reads, TCRdb called clonotypes with MiXCR, one entry per CDR3 protein. Altogether about 300,000 distinct CDR3 sequences are present, roughly a tenth being singletons, with the ten largest covering less than 9%. The rearrangement joins TRBV2 to TRBJ2-3; tentatively, D is TRBD1 (6 bases). This receptor was obtained from a boy in the first two years of life with acute myeloid leukemia, due to receive a stem cell transplant. Sequenced here: PBMCs, sampled before TCRalphabeta/CD19-depleted stem cell transplant. This chain's CDR3 is CASIDPGDTSTDTQYF. The CDR3 coding sequence is TGTGCCAGCATTGACCCCGGGGACACTAGCACAGATACGCAGTATTTT.